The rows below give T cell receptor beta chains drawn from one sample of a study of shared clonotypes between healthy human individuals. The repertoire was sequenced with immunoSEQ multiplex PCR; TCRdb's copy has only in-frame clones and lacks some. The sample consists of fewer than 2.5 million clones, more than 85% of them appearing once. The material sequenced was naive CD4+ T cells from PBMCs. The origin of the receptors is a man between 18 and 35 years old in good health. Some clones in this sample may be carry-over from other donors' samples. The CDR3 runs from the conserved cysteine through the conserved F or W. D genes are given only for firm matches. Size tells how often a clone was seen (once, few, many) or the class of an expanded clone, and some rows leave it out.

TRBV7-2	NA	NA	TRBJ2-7	TGTGCCAGCAGCCGGACCCCCCACGAGCAGTACTTC	CASSRTPHEQYF
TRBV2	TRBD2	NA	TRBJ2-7	TGTGCCAGCACCGAGGGACTAGCGGGTTACGAGCAGTACTTC	CASTEGLAGYEQYF
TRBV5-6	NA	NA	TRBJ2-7	TGTGCCAGCACCCCCCGGTCGGGAGCGAGGGAGCAGTACTTC	CASTPRSGAREQYF
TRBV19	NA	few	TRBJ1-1	TGTGCCAGTAGACAAAGGTCCGCTGAAGCTTTCTTT	CASRQRSAEAFF
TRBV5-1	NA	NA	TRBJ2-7	TGCGCCAGCAGCTTGTCACCGGGAGTAAGCAACGAGCAGTACTTC	CASSLSPGVSNEQYF
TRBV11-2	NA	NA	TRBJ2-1	TGTGCCAGCAGCTTAGGGATCTCCCCAAACAATGAGCAGTTCTTC	CASSLGISPNNEQFF
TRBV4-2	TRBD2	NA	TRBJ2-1	TGTGCCAGCAGCCAAGGGACTAGCGGGACATACAATGAGCAGTTCTTC	CASSQGTSGTYNEQFF
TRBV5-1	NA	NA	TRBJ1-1	TGCGCCAGCAGCCCCCTCTCTCCGGGCTACACTGAAGCTTTCTTT	CASSPLSPGYTEAFF
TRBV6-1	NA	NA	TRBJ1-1	TGTGCCAGCAGTGAGAGCAGGGCCCCCACGATTGTAGAAGCTTTCTTT	CASSESRAPTIVEAFF
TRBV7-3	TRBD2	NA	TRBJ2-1	TGTGCCAGCAGCTTAAGGACTAGCGGGAGCCAAGAGAATGAGCAGTTCTTC	CASSLRTSGSQENEQFF
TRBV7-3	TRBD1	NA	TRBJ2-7	TGTGCCAGCAGCCGGGACAGGGGGCGGGAGCAGTACTTC	CASSRDRGREQYF
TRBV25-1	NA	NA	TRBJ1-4	TGTGCCAGCAGACTAGGAAATGAAAAACTGTTTTTT	CASRLGNEKLFF
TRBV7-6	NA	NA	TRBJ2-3	TGTGCCAGCAGCGTACGGGGCACAGATACGCAGTATTTT	CASSVRGTDTQYF
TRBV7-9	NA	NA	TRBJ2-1	TGTGCCAGCAGCGTAACGGAGATCCCACAGTTCTTC	CASSVTEIPQFF
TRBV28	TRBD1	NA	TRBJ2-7	TGTGCCAGCAGTTTCAGGGGGCCCCTCCACGAGCAGTACTTC	CASSFRGPLHEQYF
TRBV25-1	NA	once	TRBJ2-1	TGTGCCAGCAGTGAACAGCGGGAGCAGTTCTTC	CASSEQREQFF
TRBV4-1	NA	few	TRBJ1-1	TGCGCCAGCAGCCAGGACGGGTACACTGAAGCTTTCTTT	CASSQDGYTEAFF
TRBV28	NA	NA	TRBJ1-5	TGTGCCAGCAGTTCTTTCAGGGGACAGCCCCAGCATTTT	CASSSFRGQPQHF